This T cell receptor beta chain was profiled in a study of beta chain features in type 1 diabetes. Sequencing targeted expressed TCRB transcripts, as all isolated RNA had been reverse transcribed. The table came from immunoSEQ multiplex PCR; TCRdb's copy has only in-frame clones and leaves some out. Here the sample spans hundreds of thousands of clones, roughly an eighth being singletons. As concerns this clone: Its target is unknown.

General study points: Lower insertion and higher deletion counts appeared at VDJ junctions in type 1 diabetes patients.

CDR3 size: 14 residues. Trimming stripped 1 base from V and 3 bases from J, with 10 bases between. Germline-derived CDR1 and CDR2 are KGHSH and LQKENI. This receptor was identified in a man between 18 and 35 years old in good health. The V gene is TRBV18, the J gene TRBJ2-7; D might be TRBD1 (5 bases). What was sequenced was naive CD4+ T cells from blood. The CDR3 spells CASSPLDGHYEQYF. The CDR3 DNA reads TGTGCCAGCTCACCACTGGACGGACACTACGAGCAGTACTTC.